This is a list of T cell receptor beta chains from one sample in a study of T-cell reconstitution after alpha-beta-depleted transplantation in children. TCRdb passed the PCR reads through MiXCR, listing each CDR3 protein once. The table includes 90,000 to 100,000 distinct CDR3 sequences, 12% detected once. Sequences were derived from PBMCs from the stem cell graft donor, sampled from the stem cell graft. The receptors here all came from a human donor who donated a stem cell graft to a child with inherited bone marrow failure. Each CDR3 is given with its conserved first and last residue. A D gene is named only where the DNA matches it firmly. A clone size is listed for some rows: how often the clone was seen (once, few, many), or a class if it is expanded.

abundance	v_gene	j_gene	d_gene	CDR3aa	CDR3nt
many	TRBV25-1	TRBJ2-7	-	CASRTEYYEQYF	TGTGCCAGCAGGACAGAGTACTACGAGCAGTACTTC
many	TRBV6-1	TRBJ1-5	-	CASSEKGGLYQPQHF	TGTGCCAGCAGTGAAAAGGGAGGTCTTTATCAGCCCCAGCATTTT
many	TRBV5-1	TRBJ1-6	-	CASSLAPDGSYNSPLHF	TGCGCCAGCAGCTTGGCCCCGGACGGTTCCTATAATTCACCCCTCCACTTT
-	TRBV23-1	TRBJ2-1	-	CASSQSGVLGSSYNEQFF	TGCGCCAGCAGTCAATCGGGGGTCCTAGGGAGCTCCTACAATGAGCAGTTCTTC
-	TRBV3-1	TRBJ2-2	TRBD2	CASSLLAAGGELFF	TGTGCCAGCAGCCTTCTAGCGGCGGGCGGGGAGCTGTTTTTT
many	TRBV24-1	TRBJ2-5	TRBD1	CATSGAGTGQETQYF	TGTGCCACCAGTGGCGCCGGGACAGGACAAGAGACCCAGTACTTC
many	TRBV28	TRBJ2-1	TRBD2	CASSLGLGTSFEQFF	TGTGCCAGCAGTTTAGGATTGGGGACTAGCTTTGAGCAGTTCTTC
many	TRBV9	TRBJ1-3	-	CASSVGVSGNTIYF	TGTGCCAGCAGCGTTGGGGTCTCTGGAAACACCATATATTTT
-	TRBV11-2	TRBJ2-7	-	CASSLGGDHQNEQYF	TGTGCCAGCAGCTTAGGGGGGGACCATCAGAACGAGCAGTACTTC
many	TRBV5-1	TRBJ2-7	-	CASRQGGGEQYF	TGCGCCAGCAGACAGGGCGGCGGCGAGCAGTACTTC
many	TRBV4-1	TRBJ1-6	-	CASSQDQEDNSPLHF	TGCGCCAGCAGCCAAGATCAGGAGGATAATTCACCCCTCCACTTT
few	TRBV13	TRBJ2-1	-	CASSLPPAWGNEQFF	TGTGCCAGCAGCTTACCCCCCGCCTGGGGCAATGAGCAGTTCTTC
many	TRBV7-9	TRBJ1-4	-	CASSPPGTRLFF	TGTGCCAGCAGCCCTCCAGGGACAAGACTGTTTTTT
many	TRBV3-1	TRBJ2-3	-	CASSQVEAPQYF	TGTGCCAGCAGCCAAGTCGAAGCCCCGCAGTATTTT
many	TRBV6-2/TRBV6-3	TRBJ2-7	TRBD1	CASSTPGQALSYEQYF	TGTGCCAGCAGTACCCCCGGACAGGCTCTCTCCTACGAGCAGTACTTC
-	TRBV29-1	TRBJ2-2	-	CSVSKGIPNTGELFF	TGCAGCGTTTCCAAGGGGATCCCGAACACCGGGGAGCTGTTTTTT
many	TRBV12-3/TRBV12-4	TRBJ2-5	TRBD1	CASSTGAETQYF	TGTGCCAGCAGTACAGGGGCGGAGACCCAGTACTTC
many	TRBV7-2	TRBJ2-6	TRBD2	CASSLSGATSGANVLTF	TGTGCCAGCAGCCTTAGCGGGGCTACCTCTGGGGCCAACGTCCTGACTTTC
many	TRBV5-1	TRBJ2-2	-	CASSSGANTGELFF	TGCGCCAGCAGTTCCGGGGCGAACACCGGGGAGCTGTTTTTT
few	TRBV29-1	TRBJ1-2	TRBD1	CSVEEGTGEGFYGYTF	TGCAGCGTTGAAGAGGGGACAGGGGAAGGATTCTATGGCTACACCTTC
few	TRBV20-1	TRBJ2-1	TRBD2	CCARELTSGAYNEQFF	TGCTGTGCTAGAGAGCTGACTAGCGGTGCCTACAATGAGCAGTTCTTC
many	TRBV28	TRBJ2-1	TRBD2	CASSLGGLASPRQFF	TGTGCCAGCAGTTTGGGTGGACTAGCATCCCCTCGGCAGTTCTTC
many	TRBV28	TRBJ1-2	TRBD1	CASSTGVYGYTF	TGTGCCAGCAGTACAGGGGTCTATGGCTACACCTTC
many	TRBV6-2/TRBV6-3	TRBJ2-7	-	CASSYSSYGEISYEQYF	TGTGCCAGCAGTTACTCGTCCTATGGGGAGATCTCCTACGAGCAGTACTTC
many	TRBV7-9	TRBJ2-7	-	CASSLVGASYEQYF	TGTGCCAGCAGCTTAGTGGGGGCCTCCTACGAGCAGTACTTC
many	TRBV29-1	TRBJ2-5	-	CSVEGAQGETQYF	TGCAGCGTTGAAGGGGCCCAGGGAGAGACCCAGTACTTC
many	TRBV13	TRBJ1-2	TRBD1	CASSLDGTVYGYTF	TGTGCCAGCAGCTTAGACGGGACAGTCTATGGCTACACCTTC
many	TRBV20-1	TRBJ1-6	TRBD1	CSAFRQGQATLHF	TGCAGTGCTTTTCGACAGGGTCAAGCGACCCTCCACTTT
many	TRBV6-5	TRBJ2-5	-	CASHTGQGRAQYF	TGTGCCAGCCACACAGGGCAGGGAAGGGCCCAGTACTTC
many	TRBV20-1	TRBJ2-3	TRBD2	CSARSPGLGTDTQYF	TGCAGTGCTAGATCACCGGGACTAGGCACAGATACGCAGTATTTT
many	TRBV7-2	TRBJ1-4	-	CASSFSSSGEKLFF	TGTGCCAGCAGCTTCTCTTCTTCGGGGGAAAAACTGTTTTTT
many	TRBV27	TRBJ1-1	-	CASSLVGLNTEAFF	TGTGCCAGCAGTTTAGTGGGTCTGAACACTGAAGCTTTCTTT
-	TRBV4-3	TRBJ2-7	TRBD2	CASSRGLAGGFAPYEQYF	TGCGCCAGCAGCCGGGGACTAGCGGGGGGGTTTGCCCCCTACGAGCAGTACTTC
-	TRBV7-9	TRBJ2-7	TRBD2	CASSLGLAGRSYEQYF	TGTGCCAGCAGCTTAGGGCTAGCGGGGAGGTCCTACGAGCAGTACTTC
many	TRBV7-2	TRBJ2-2	-	CASSFRGSMNTGELFF	TGTGCCAGCAGCTTTCGGGGATCCATGAACACCGGGGAGCTGTTTTTT